This T cell receptor (beta chain) stems from a study of patients and donors after allogeneic stem cell transplantation. Per germline, CDR1 SQVTM and CDR2 ANQGSEA. The CDR3 runs to 11 residues. Trimming took 5 bases from V and 10 from J, leaving 14 bases between them. MiXCR, applied by TCRdb to the RT-PCR reads, yields one record per CDR3 protein. Here the sample spans about 110,000 distinct CDR3 sequences, 35% being singletons. This clonotype was sampled from a human donor who was either an allogeneic HSCT recipient or a stem cell or donor lymphocyte infusion donor (not recorded which). It is not recorded whose cells these are; they may come from a transplant donor. Sequenced input: blood, either unsorted or a sorted T cell fraction (not recorded which). The chain uses TRBV29-1 and TRBJ1-2; D is perhaps TRBD1 (6 bases). CDR3 sequence: CSVRGPGDYTF. In DNA form, the CDR3 reads TGCAGCGTTAGAGGCCCAGGGGACTACACCTTC.